In its sample, the clone carrying this T cell receptor (beta chain) was seen once. No antigen is known for it. Germline V gives CDR1 SGDLS, CDR2 YYNGEE. The CDR3 contains 16 residues. V was clipped by 2 bases and J by 7 bases; unmatched bases: 8. The source of the sample is a study of shared clonotypes between healthy human individuals. CD45RO-negative, CCR7-selected cells formed the naive CD8 fraction, which excluded terminally differentiated effector memory CD45RA+ cells. Findings of the study overall: All-four-donor shared clonotypes had higher generation probabilities than non-shared clonotypes did.

A roughly 200 ng quantity of DNA, tens of thousands of T cell genomes, went into the sorted-subset replicate PCRs. Measured with immunoSEQ multiplex PCR; TCRdb has only the in-frame clones, and not every one. Of more than 500,000 clones listed, around 95% are singletons. This sequence was found in a woman aged 25 to 39 in good health. The sample consisted of naive CD8+ T cells sorted from blood. V usage is TRBV9 and J usage is TRBJ2-7; TRBD2 matches at 14 bases. The CDR3 loop reads CASSVKGLAGAGEQYF. CDR3 in DNA: TGTGCCAGCAGCGTTAAGGGACTAGCGGGAGCGGGGGAGCAGTACTTC.